These 9 T cell receptor beta chains share one sample of origin, sequenced in a study of blood T cell repertoires in COVID-19. The assay was immunoSEQ multiplex PCR, and TCRdb's table has in-frame clones only and misses some. The sample consists of roughly 190,000 clones, roughly 80% of them appearing once. The sequenced material came from peripheral blood. The origin of the receptors is a woman aged 40 to 50 with acute or convalescent COVID-19.

On this clone: One junction end does not reproduce the germline sequence, and a read error may be involved. The chain is built from TRBV5-5 and TRBJ1-6; maybe TRBD1 (6 bases). From germline, CDR1 is SGHKS and CDR2 YYEKEE (reference sequence). The length of the CDR3 is 16 residues. CDR3 in amino acids: CASILRAGADNSPLHF. CDR3 in DNA: TGTGCCAGCATCTTGCGGGCAGGGGCCGATAATTCACCCCTCCACTTT.

The chain couples TRBV28 to TRBJ2-7, with a tentative D call TRBD1 (6 bases). The CDR3 runs to 15 residues. Germline CDR1 reads MDHEN; CDR2 reads SYDVKM. Trimming stripped 4 bases from V and 2 bases from J, with 15 bases between. The CDR3 loop is CASSSQAQGPYEQYF. For the CDR3, the DNA is TGTGCCAGCAGTTCTCAGGCGCAGGGGCCCTACGAGCAGTACTTC. Full variable domain (rest looked up from reference TRBV28 and TRBJ2-7): DVKVTQSSRYLVKRTGEKVFLECVQDMDHENMFWYRQDPGLGLRLIYFSYDVKMKEKGDIPEGYSVSREKKERFSLILESASTNQTSMYLCASSSQAQGPYEQYFGPGTRLTVT.

This clone was counted a few times. This chain uses TRBV7-9 with TRBJ1-2; TRBD1 aligns across 7 bases. This CDR3 comprises 13 residues. Germline V gives CDR1 SEHNR, CDR2 FQNEAQ (reference sequence). V was pared by 5 bases and J by 4 bases, with 4 bases of the junction left unmatched. The CDR3 nucleotides are TGTGCCAGCAGCAACAGGGGAGGCTATGGCTACACCTTC. Translated: CASSNRGGYGYTF.

The rearrangement joins TRBV7-9 to TRBJ1-2; 7 nucleotides align to TRBD1. Germline loops: CDR1 SEHNR, CDR2 FQNEAQ (reference sequence). This CDR3 has 14 amino acids. Germline trimming cut 3 bases from V and 6 bases from J; bases unmatched to any gene: 7. CDR3 residues: CASSLGQLLNGYTF. CDR3 coding DNA: TGTGCCAGCAGCTTGGGACAGCTTTTAAATGGCTACACCTTC.

Note on this clone: The same CDR3 is also encoded by other DNA sequences in this sample. V usage is TRBV30 and J usage is TRBJ1-5; maybe TRBD1 (6 bases). Trimming removed 0 bases at V and 5 bases at J, with 8 bases between. This CDR3 contains 13 residues. Germline values: CDR1 GTSNPN, CDR2 SVGIG (reference sequence). DNA of the CDR3: TGTGCCTGGAGTGTAGGGGGGGATCAGCCCCAGCATTTT. Translation gives CAWSVGGDQPQHF.

The V call is TRBV5-1, the J call TRBJ2-5; D perhaps matches TRBD2 (5 bases). Between the trimmed V and J ends, which lost 0 bases and 4 bases, there was a span of 10 bases. The CDR3 loop spans 14 amino acids. CDR1 SGHRS and CDR2 YFSETQ come from the germline V gene. The CDR3 DNA follows: TGCGCCAGCAGCTTGGAAGGACTTGTAGAGACCCAGTACTTC. Residues: CASSLEGLVETQYF.

This chain connects TRBV28 to TRBJ2-1; D unclear. The CDR3 consists of 15 residues. Germline V gene sequence: CDR1 MDHEN, CDR2 SYDVKM. With 1 base removed from V and 8 bases from J, the gap between germline ends came to 15 bases. The CDR3 here is CASSLFSLSIHEQFF. The CDR3 region has the DNA TGTGCCAGCAGTTTATTTAGTCTTTCGATCCATGAGCAGTTCTTC. The whole variable domain, remainder taken from reference TRBV28 and TRBJ2-1, is DVKVTQSSRYLVKRTGEKVFLECVQDMDHENMFWYRQDPGLGLRLIYFSYDVKMKEKGDIPEGYSVSREKKERFSLILESASTNQTSMYLCASSLFSLSIHEQFFGPGTRLTVL.

This chain connects TRBV5-8 to TRBJ2-3, with a possible D match to TRBD1 (5 bases). V lost 4 bases, J lost 5 bases, and 14 bases lay in between. CDR1 and CDR2 from the germline V gene are SGHTS and YDEGEE. The CDR3 loop spans 14 amino acids. The CDR3 sequence: CASSPLGQRDTQYF. For the CDR3, the DNA is TGTGCCAGCAGCCCTCTGGGGCAGAGAGATACGCAGTATTTT.

The V and J genes are TRBV9 and TRBJ2-3, with a tentative D call TRBD2 (5 bases). The germline gives CDR1 SGDLS, CDR2 YYNGEE. Trimming stripped 0 bases from V and 2 bases from J, with 13 bases between. The CDR3 is 16 amino acids. The CDR3 nucleotides read TGTGCCAGCAGCGTAGGTGGAGGATCACACACAGATACGCAGTATTTT. It yields the protein CASSVGGGSHTDTQYF.